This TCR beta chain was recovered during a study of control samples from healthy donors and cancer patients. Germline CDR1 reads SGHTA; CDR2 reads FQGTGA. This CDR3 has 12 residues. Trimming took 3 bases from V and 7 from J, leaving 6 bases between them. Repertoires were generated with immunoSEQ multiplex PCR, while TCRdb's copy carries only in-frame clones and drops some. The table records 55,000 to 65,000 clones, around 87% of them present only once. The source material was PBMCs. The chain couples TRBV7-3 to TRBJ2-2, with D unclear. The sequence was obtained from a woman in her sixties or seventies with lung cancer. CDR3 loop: CASSFLLGELFF. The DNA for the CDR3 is TGTGCCAGCAGCTTTTTACTCGGGGAGCTGTTTTTT. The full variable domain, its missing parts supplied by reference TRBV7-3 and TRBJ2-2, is GAGVSQTPSNKVTEKGKYVELRCDPISGHTALYWYRQSLGQGPEFLIYFQGTGAADDSGLPNDRFFAVRPEGSVSTLKIQRTERGDSAVYLCASSFLLGELFFGEGSRLTVL.